The 20 T cell receptor beta chains presented below share a single source sample, sequenced in a study of siplizumab effects on memory and regulatory T cells. The repertoire was sequenced with immunoSEQ multiplex PCR; TCRdb's copy has only in-frame clones and lacks some. The sample consists of 70,000 to 90,000 clones, roughly 93% of them appearing once. Sequenced: CD8+ T cells sorted from blood. These receptors were obtained from a human donor in good health.

This clone was seen once. The CDR3 coding sequence is TGTGCCAGCAGGGCGGGGACAGGGACCTACGAGCAGTACTTC. Translated: CASRAGTGTYEQYF. The chain is built from TRBV2 and TRBJ2-7; 9 positions match TRBD1. The ends lost 6 bases at V and 2 bases at J; junction bases unmatched: 5. CDR3 size: 14 residues. Per germline, CDR1 SNHLY and CDR2 FYNNEI.

The V and J genes are TRBV30 and TRBJ1-5, with D uncertain. V lost 5 bases, J lost 5 bases, and 13 bases lay in between. The CDR3 contains 13 residues. CDR1 GTSNPN and CDR2 SVGIG come from the germline V gene (reference sequence). The CDR3 loop reads CAWSTGEYQPQHF. The CDR3 bases are TGTGCCTGGTCAACCGGGGAGTATCAGCCCCAGCATTTT.

This rearrangement joins TRBV4-3 to TRBJ1-1; the D is unclear. V shed 5 bases and J shed 5 bases, with 9 bases lying between them. This CDR3 spans 12 amino acids. Germline V CDR1 and CDR2: LGHNA, YSLEER. The CDR3 region is CASSKGRTEAFF. The CDR3 nucleotides read TGCGCCAGCAGCAAAGGACGGACTGAAGCTTTCTTT.

The CDR3 protein is CASRQDHTEAFF. The CDR3 DNA reads as TGTGCCAGCAGACAGGACCACACTGAAGCTTTCTTT. The chain joins TRBV28 to TRBJ1-1; TRBD1 might be the D (5 bases). The germline V gene encodes CDR1 MDHEN and CDR2 SYDVKM. This CDR3 comprises 12 residues. V was trimmed by 6 bases and J by 3 bases, leaving 8 bases between them.

The chain has TRBV9 and TRBJ1-2; D is uncertain. CDR3 length: 11 residues. The germline gives CDR1 SGDLS, CDR2 YYNGEE. Between the trimmed V and J ends, which lost 3 bases and 7 bases, there was a span of 7 bases. The CDR3 sequence is CASSGEGGYTF. In DNA, the CDR3 is TGTGCCAGCAGCGGGGAGGGTGGCTACACCTTC.

This rearrangement joins TRBV27 to TRBJ2-1, with a possible D match to TRBD1 (6 bases). The CDR3 has 14 amino acids. The germline V and J ends were trimmed by 7 bases and 3 bases, with 13 bases remaining between them. CDR1 and CDR2 from the germline V gene are MNHEY and SMNVEV (reference sequence). CDR3 region: CASTTTGSYNEQFF. The CDR3 nucleotides are TGTGCCAGCACGACCACAGGGAGCTACAATGAGCAGTTCTTC.

The V and J genes are TRBV13 and TRBJ2-1, with D possibly being TRBD2 (5 bases). Germline V gives CDR1 PRHDT, CDR2 FYEKMQ (reference sequence). The CDR3 covers 15 residues. V lost 0 bases and J 8 bases, leaving 14 bases between the germline ends. CDR3 nucleotide sequence: TGTGCCAGCAGCTTAGGGGCAGGAGGAATGGATGAGCAGTTCTTC. It codes for CASSLGAGGMDEQFF.

The CDR3 is CASSSFGTSGGAGDTQYF. The CDR3, as DNA: TGTGCCAGCAGCTCCTTTGGGACTAGCGGGGGAGCGGGAGATACGCAGTATTTT. The rearrangement links TRBV7-6 to TRBJ2-3; 14 positions agree with TRBD2. Germline CDR1 reads SGHVS; CDR2 reads FNYEAQ. The CDR3 is 18 residues long. The junction had 11 bases not matched to a gene; V was cut back by 4 bases and J by 5 bases.

V is TRBV14 and J is TRBJ1-4; the D gene is possibly TRBD1 (5 bases). V was trimmed by 6 bases and J by 9 bases, leaving 14 bases between them. The CDR3 is 13 amino acids. Germline loops: CDR1 SGHDN, CDR2 FVKESK. As DNA, the CDR3 is TGTGCCAGCAGTGGTCAGGGTAGTCAAAAACTGTTTTTT. Residues: CASSGQGSQKLFF.

The chain recombines TRBV13 with TRBJ2-7; possible D gene TRBD1, 6 bases. CDR1 PRHDT and CDR2 FYEKMQ come from the germline V gene (reference sequence). CDR3 length: 15 residues. V was clipped by 1 base and J by 4 bases, with 14 bases between them. CDR3 DNA: TGTGCCAGCAGCTTAGACATGGGGACAAGATACGAGCAGTACTTC. Its translation: CASSLDMGTRYEQYF.

CDR3 loop: CASSPGDTEAFF. In DNA form, the CDR3 reads TGTGCCAGCAGCCCGGGGGACACTGAAGCTTTCTTT. The genes are TRBV5-6 and TRBJ1-1, with a tentative D call TRBD1 (5 bases). Germline loops: CDR1 SGHDT, CDR2 YYEEEE. The CDR3 contains 12 residues. V lost 4 bases to trimming and J lost 3 bases, with 7 bases between them.

The genes are TRBV11-3 and TRBJ2-2, with 9 bases matching TRBD1. This CDR3 spans 14 amino acids. The trim removed 3 bases at V and 6 bases at J, leaving 2 bases unmatched. The germline gives CDR1 SGHNT, CDR2 YENEEA. The CDR3 loop reads CASSFRQGAGELFF. For the CDR3, the DNA is TGTGCCAGCAGCTTCCGACAGGGGGCCGGGGAGCTGTTTTTT.

The chain uses TRBV19 and TRBJ1-1; D unclear. The germline gives CDR1 LNHDA, CDR2 SQIVND (reference sequence). The CDR3 runs 12 residues. V was trimmed by 3 bases and J by 3 bases, leaving 5 bases between them. DNA for the CDR3: TGTGCCAGTAGTATTGGGTACACTGAAGCTTTCTTT. The encoded protein is CASSIGYTEAFF.

J is TRBJ1-2 and V is TRBV27; perhaps TRBD1 as D (5 bases). The germline gives CDR1 MNHEY, CDR2 SMNVEV (reference sequence). CDR3 length equals 15 residues. V was trimmed by 5 bases and J by 6 bases, leaving 19 bases between them. CDR3 bases: TGTGCCAGCAGTCTCTCCCGTGGTGACAGAAATGGCTACACCTTC. Translation: CASSLSRGDRNGYTF.

This clone was picked up one time. The chain links TRBV7-9 to TRBJ2-5, with 9 nucleotides matching TRBD1. V trimming: 2 bases; J trimming: 5 bases; junction bases outside the gene matches: 9. The CDR3 extends over 16 amino acids. Germline CDR1 and CDR2: SEHNR and FQNEAQ (reference sequence). CDR3 residues: CASSLYGTGIGETQYF. CDR3 coding DNA: TGTGCCAGCAGCTTATACGGGACAGGGATTGGGGAGACCCAGTACTTC.

The CDR3 region has the DNA TGTGCCAGCAGCTACGGACTAGCGAACACCGGGGAGCTGTTTTTT. Translating gives CASSYGLANTGELFF. V usage is TRBV5-6 and J usage is TRBJ2-2; 7 bases match TRBD2. From germline, CDR1 is SGHDT and CDR2 YYEEEE. The V segment lost 3 bases and the J segment 0 bases; nucleotides outside the gene matches: 2. This CDR3 contains 15 residues.

J is TRBJ2-2 and V is TRBV7-3, with a possible D match to TRBD2 (6 bases). The V gene lost 4 bases and the J gene lost 6 bases, with 15 bases spanning the gap. This CDR3 has 15 amino acids. Per the germline V gene, CDR1 is SGHTA and CDR2 is FQGTGA. DNA of the CDR3: TGTGCCAGCAGCTCGGAGGAGGGTCTGGCCGGGGAGCTGTTTTTT. It encodes CASSSEEGLAGELFF.

The count of this clone is one. V and J are TRBV19 and TRBJ2-7; D not certain. Germline CDR1 and CDR2: LNHDA and SQIVND (reference sequence). The V and J ends lost 4 bases and 3 bases respectively, with 7 bases between them. The CDR3 is 12 amino acids. The CDR3 sequence is CASSTSGYEQYF. CDR3 bases: TGTGCCAGTAGTACCTCAGGCTACGAGCAGTACTTC.

The chain uses TRBV28 and TRBJ1-2; 12 nucleotides align to TRBD1. The germline V gene encodes CDR1 MDHEN and CDR2 SYDVKM. J was trimmed by 6 bases and V by 6 bases; bases with no gene match: 5. This CDR3 is built from 14 residues. CDR3 in amino acids: CASREGQGANGYTF. Here the CDR3 DNA reads TGTGCCAGCAGGGAGGGACAGGGGGCGAATGGCTACACCTTC.

The chain is built from TRBV5-1 and TRBJ2-7; perhaps TRBD2 as D (5 bases). Germline CDR1 reads SGHRS; CDR2 reads YFSETQ. V lost 4 bases to trimming and J lost 4 bases, with 12 bases between them. The CDR3 totals 13 residues. The CDR3 sequence: CASSTGSGYEQYF. The CDR3 DNA is TGCGCCAGCAGCACGGGGTCGGGGTACGAGCAGTACTTC.